These 7 T cell receptor beta chains originate from one sample sequenced in a study of OX40 agonist ivuxolimab in advanced cancers. The library was obtained by the immunoSEQ multiplex PCR assay. What TCRdb holds here is the immuneACCESS table cut down to in-frame rearrangements. Part of the clones is not present; checked against another copy, under half of the missing clones reflect an unresolved V gene, and the others are unexplained. This sample has tens of thousands of clones in its table, and around 83% of those were observed once. The top ten constitute about a sixth of the sample. Sequencing was performed on CD4+ or CD8+ T cells sorted from blood, taken in a trial of the OX40 agonist ivuxolimab. These receptors were collected from an adult with an advanced solid tumor such as melanoma, head and neck, liver or kidney cancer.

The chain is built from TRBV18 and TRBJ1-5; D gene unclear. The CDR3 has 15 residues. The germline V and J ends were trimmed by 3 bases and 6 bases, with 15 bases remaining between them. Germline V gene sequence: CDR1 KGHSH, CDR2 LQKENI. The CDR3 region has the DNA TGTGCCAGCTCACCGCGTAGGGTACAAAGTCAGCCCCAGCATTTT. It codes for CASSPRRVQSQPQHF.

The rearrangement links TRBV19 to TRBJ2-5; 10 positions agree with TRBD2. The CDR3 has 16 residues. Germline trimming cut 7 bases from V and 5 bases from J; bases unmatched to any gene: 13. CDR1 and CDR2 (germline): LNHDA, SQIVND (reference sequence). CDR3 protein: CASTPGRLAGVETQYF. In DNA, the CDR3 is TGTGCCAGTACCCCAGGGAGGCTAGCGGGAGTTGAGACCCAGTACTTC. Filled out from reference TRBV19 and TRBJ2-5, the complete variable domain reads DGGITQSPKYLFRKEGQNVTLSCEQNLNHDAMYWYRQDPGQGLRLIYYSQIVNDFQKGDIAEGYSVSREKKESFPLTVTSAQKNPTAFYLCASTPGRLAGVETQYFGPGTRLLVL.

The chain has TRBV28 and TRBJ2-5, with 11 bases fitting TRBD2. The CDR3 has 16 residues. Germline assignment: CDR1 MDHEN and CDR2 SYDVKM. V lost 2 bases to trimming and J lost 3 bases; unmatched junction nucleotides: 5. The CDR3 region is CASSLTGLAEEETQYF. The DNA of the CDR3 is TGTGCCAGCAGTTTAACGGGACTAGCGGAAGAAGAGACCCAGTACTTC.

The V gene is TRBV19, the J gene TRBJ2-3; a possible D gene is TRBD2 (6 bases). CDR1 is LNHDA and CDR2 is SQIVND in the germline V gene (reference sequence). The V gene lost 3 bases and the J gene lost 2 bases, with 12 bases spanning the gap. The CDR3 covers 15 residues. The CDR3 bases are TGTGCCAGTAGTATCGCGGTAGCGGTCACAGATACGCAGTATTTT. This sequence encodes CASSIAVAVTDTQYF.

This clone has just a few counts. The V call is TRBV6-5, the J call TRBJ2-7; D not certain. This CDR3 region has 13 residues. Trimming stripped 0 bases from V and 5 bases from J, with 8 bases between. Germline CDR1 reads MNHEY; CDR2 reads SVGAGI. CDR3 region: CASSYSNGHEQYF. Here the CDR3 DNA reads TGTGCCAGCAGTTACTCGAATGGTCACGAGCAGTACTTC.

This sequence joins TRBV5-6 and TRBJ2-1; the match to TRBD2 covers 8 bases. There are 16 residues in the CDR3. The ends lost 0 bases at V and 7 bases at J; junction bases unmatched: 9. Germline-derived CDR1 and CDR2 are SGHDT and YYEEEE. The CDR3 DNA follows: TGTGCCAGCAGCTTGGGCCCAGCGGGAGTGTCGAATGAGCAGTTCTTC. It yields the protein CASSLGPAGVSNEQFF.

The J gene is TRBJ2-5, the V gene TRBV6-6, with D maybe TRBD1 (6 bases). The assigned J gene may be wrong: the sequence end matches TRBJ2-7 better. The CDR3 length is 15 residues. Germline CDR1 is MNHNY and CDR2 is SVGAGI (reference sequence). CDR3 protein: CASSYTTRGVLEQYF. CDR3 coding DNA: TGTGCCAGCAGTTACACCACCAGGGGAGTTCTCGAGCAGTACTTC.